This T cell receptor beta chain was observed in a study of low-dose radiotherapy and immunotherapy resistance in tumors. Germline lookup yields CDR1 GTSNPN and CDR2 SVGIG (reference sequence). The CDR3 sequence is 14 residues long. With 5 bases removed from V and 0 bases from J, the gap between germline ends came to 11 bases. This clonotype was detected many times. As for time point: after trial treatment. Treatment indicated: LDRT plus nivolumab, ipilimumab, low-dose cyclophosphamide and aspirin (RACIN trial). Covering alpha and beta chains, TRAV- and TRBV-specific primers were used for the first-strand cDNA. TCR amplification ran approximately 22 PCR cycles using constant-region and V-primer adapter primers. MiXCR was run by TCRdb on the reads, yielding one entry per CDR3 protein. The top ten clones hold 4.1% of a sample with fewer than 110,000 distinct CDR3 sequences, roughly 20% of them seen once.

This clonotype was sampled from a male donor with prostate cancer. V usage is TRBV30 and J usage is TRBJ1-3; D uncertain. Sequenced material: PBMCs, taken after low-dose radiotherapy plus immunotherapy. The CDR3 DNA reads TGTGCCTGGGCTGGACGGCCCTCTGGAAACACCATATATTTT. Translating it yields CAWAGRPSGNTIYF. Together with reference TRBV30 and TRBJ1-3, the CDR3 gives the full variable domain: SQTIHQWPATLVQPVGSPLSLECTVEGTSNPNLYWYRQAAGRGLQLLFYSVGIGQISSEVPQNLSASRPQDRQFILSSKKLLLSDSGFYLCAWAGRPSGNTIYFGEGSWLTVV.